The clone carrying this T cell receptor (beta chain) was seen only a few times. The data were obtained in a study of T-cell memory formation after mild COVID-19. The wider study: Largely, the TCR clusters proved donor specific.

TCRdb fed the 5' RACE reads into MiXCR, producing one record per CDR3 protein. The sample includes 280,000 or so distinct CDR3 sequences, approximately 7.6% seen only once; the top ten take about 20%. CDR3 size: 16 residues. V dropped 2 bases and J dropped 4; count of bases not matched to a gene: 10. CDR1 is MNHEY and CDR2 is SVGEGT in the germline V gene. Sequencing used PBMCs or a T cell subset sorted from them (not recorded which). The rearrangement links TRBV6-2 or TRBV6-3 to TRBJ1-2, with 7 bases matching TRBD1. The sequence was obtained from a man between 18 and 35 years old who had mild COVID-19 (a few samples of this study predate the infection). Cell type and time point are not known. The CDR3 spells CASSYPTGRQGYGYTF. DNA for the CDR3: TGTGCCAGCAGTTACCCAACGGGGAGACAGGGCTATGGCTACACCTTC.